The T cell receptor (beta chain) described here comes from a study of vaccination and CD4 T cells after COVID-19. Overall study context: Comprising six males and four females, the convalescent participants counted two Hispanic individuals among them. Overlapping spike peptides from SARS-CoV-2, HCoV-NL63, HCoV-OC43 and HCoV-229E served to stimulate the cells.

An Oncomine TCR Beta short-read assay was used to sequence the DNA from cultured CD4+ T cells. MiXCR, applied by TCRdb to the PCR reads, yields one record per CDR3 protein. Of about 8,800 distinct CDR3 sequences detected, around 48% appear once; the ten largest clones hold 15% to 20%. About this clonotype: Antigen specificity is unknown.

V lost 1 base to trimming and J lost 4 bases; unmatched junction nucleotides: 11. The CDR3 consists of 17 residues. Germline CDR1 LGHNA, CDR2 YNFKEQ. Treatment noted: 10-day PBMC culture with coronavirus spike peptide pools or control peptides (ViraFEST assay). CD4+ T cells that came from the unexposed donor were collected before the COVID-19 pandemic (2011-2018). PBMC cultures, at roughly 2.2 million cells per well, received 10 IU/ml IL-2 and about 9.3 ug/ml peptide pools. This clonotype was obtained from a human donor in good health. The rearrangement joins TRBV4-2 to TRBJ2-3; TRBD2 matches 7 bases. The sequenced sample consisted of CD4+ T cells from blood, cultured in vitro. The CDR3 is CASSQGGAGAGSDTQYF. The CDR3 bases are TGTGCCAGCAGCCAAGGCGGGGCGGGAGCGGGTTCAGATACGCAGTATTTT.